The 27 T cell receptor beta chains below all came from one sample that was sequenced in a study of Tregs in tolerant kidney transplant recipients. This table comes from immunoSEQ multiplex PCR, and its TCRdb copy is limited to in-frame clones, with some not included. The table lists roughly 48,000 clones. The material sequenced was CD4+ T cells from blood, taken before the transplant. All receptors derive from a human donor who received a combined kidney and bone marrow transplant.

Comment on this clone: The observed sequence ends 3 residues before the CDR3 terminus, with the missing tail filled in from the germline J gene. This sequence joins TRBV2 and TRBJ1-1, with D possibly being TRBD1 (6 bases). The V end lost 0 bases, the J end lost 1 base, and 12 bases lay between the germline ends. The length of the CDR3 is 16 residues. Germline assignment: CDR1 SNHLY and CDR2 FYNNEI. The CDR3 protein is CASSEARGAGNTEAFF. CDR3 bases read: TGTGCCAGCAGTGAAGCCCGGGGGGCAGGGAACACTGAA.

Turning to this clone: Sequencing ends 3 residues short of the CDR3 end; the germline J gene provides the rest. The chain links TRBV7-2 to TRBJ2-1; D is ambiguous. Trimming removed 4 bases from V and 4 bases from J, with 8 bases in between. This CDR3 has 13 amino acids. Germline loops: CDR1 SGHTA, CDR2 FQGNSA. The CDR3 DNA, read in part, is TGTGCCAGCAGCTCTCTTTCGTACAATGAG. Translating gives CASSSLSYNE. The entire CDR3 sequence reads CASSSLSYNEQFF.

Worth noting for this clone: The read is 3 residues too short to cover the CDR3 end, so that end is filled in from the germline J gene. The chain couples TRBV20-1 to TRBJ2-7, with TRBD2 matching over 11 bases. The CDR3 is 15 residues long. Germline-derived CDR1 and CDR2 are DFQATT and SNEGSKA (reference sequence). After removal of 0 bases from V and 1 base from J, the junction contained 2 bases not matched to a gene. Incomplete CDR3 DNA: TGCAGTGCTAGAGATGGGACTAGCGGATCCTACGAG. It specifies CSARDGTSGSYE. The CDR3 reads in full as CSARDGTSGSYEQYF.

CDR3 amino acids: CASSPHTGRNGETQYF. CDR3 DNA, as far as it was read: TGTGCCAGTAGTCCCCACACAGGGAGAAACGGAGAGACC. The rearrangement links TRBV19 to TRBJ2-5; D perhaps matches TRBD1 (6 bases). The read halts 3 residues ahead of the CDR3 end, with the missing end drawn from the germline J gene. The CDR3 is made up of 16 amino acids. V was shortened by 5 bases and J by 4 bases, with 20 bases between the two germline ends. Germline CDR1 and CDR2: LNHDA and SQIVND (reference sequence).

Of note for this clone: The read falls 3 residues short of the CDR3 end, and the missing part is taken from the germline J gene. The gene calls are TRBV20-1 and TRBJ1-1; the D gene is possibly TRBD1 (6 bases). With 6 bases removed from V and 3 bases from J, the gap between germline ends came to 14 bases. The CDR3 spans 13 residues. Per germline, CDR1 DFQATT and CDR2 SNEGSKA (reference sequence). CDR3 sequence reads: CSARSSGDTEAFF. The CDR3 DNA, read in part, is TGCAGTGCCAGGAGTTCAGGGGACACTGAA.

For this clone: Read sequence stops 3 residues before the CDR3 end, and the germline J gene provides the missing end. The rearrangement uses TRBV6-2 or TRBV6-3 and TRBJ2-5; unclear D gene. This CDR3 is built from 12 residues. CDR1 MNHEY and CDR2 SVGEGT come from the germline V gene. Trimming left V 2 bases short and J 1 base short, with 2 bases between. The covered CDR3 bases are TGTGCCAGCAGTTACCGCCAAGAGACC. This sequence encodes CASSYRQET. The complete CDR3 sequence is CASSYRQETQYF.

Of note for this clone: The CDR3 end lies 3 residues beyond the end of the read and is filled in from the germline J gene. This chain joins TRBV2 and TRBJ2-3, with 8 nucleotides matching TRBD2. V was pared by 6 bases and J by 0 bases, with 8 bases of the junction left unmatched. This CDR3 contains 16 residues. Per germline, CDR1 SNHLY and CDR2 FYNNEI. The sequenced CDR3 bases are TGTGCCAGCAGCGGTCTACTAGCGGCAAGCACAGATACG. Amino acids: CASSGLLAASTDT. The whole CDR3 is CASSGLLAASTDTQYF. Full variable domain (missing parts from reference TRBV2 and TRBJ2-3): EPEVTQTPSHQVTQMGQEVILRCVPISNHLYFYWYRQILGQKVEFLVSFYNNEISEKSEIFDDQFSVERPDGSNFTLKIRSTKLEDSAMYFCASSGLLAASTDTQYFGPGTRLTVL.

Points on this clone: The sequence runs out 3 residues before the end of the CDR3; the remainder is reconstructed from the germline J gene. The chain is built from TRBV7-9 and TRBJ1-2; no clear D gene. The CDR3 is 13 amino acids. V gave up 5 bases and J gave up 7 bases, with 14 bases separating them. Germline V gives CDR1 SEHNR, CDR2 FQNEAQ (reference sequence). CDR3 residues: CASSTDAGRGYTF. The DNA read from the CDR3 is TGTGCCAGCAGCACCGACGCAGGCCGTGGC.

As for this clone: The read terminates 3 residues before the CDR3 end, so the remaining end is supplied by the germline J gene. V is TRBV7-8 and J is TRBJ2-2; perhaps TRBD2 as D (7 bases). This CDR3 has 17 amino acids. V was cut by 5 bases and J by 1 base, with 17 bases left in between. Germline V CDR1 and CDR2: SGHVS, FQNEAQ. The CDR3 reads CASSAGDYPGNTGELFF. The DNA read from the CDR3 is TGTGCCAGCAGCGCAGGGGACTACCCGGGGAACACCGGGGAG.

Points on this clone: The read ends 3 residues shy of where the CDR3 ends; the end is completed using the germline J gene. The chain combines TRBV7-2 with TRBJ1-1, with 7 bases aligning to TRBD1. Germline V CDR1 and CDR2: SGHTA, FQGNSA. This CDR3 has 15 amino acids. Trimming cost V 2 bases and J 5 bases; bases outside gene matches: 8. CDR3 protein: CASSLTRQGGTEAFF. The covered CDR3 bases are TGTGCCAGCAGCTTAACCCGACAGGGCGGGACTGAA.

CDR3 bases read: TGTGCCAGCAGGCTTACAGCGGGTGGCGAA. This codes for CASRLTAGGE. The full CDR3 protein reads CASRLTAGGEAFF. V is TRBV6-2 or TRBV6-3 and J is TRBJ1-1, with no clear D. The CDR3 is cut off 3 residues early in the read; its end comes from the germline J gene. The CDR3 contains 13 residues. The germline V gene encodes CDR1 MNHEY and CDR2 SVGEGT.

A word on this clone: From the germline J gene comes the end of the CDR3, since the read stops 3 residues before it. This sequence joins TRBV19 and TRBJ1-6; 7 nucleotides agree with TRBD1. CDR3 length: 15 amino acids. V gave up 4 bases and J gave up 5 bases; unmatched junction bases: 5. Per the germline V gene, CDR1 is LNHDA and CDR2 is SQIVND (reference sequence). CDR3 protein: CASSTTGTDNSPLHF. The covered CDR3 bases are TGTGCCAGTAGTACTACCGGGACAGATAATTCACCC. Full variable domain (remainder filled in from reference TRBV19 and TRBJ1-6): DGGITQSPKYLFRKEGQNVTLSCEQNLNHDAMYWYRQDPGQGLRLIYYSQIVNDFQKGDIAEGYSVSREKKESFPLTVTSAQKNPTAFYLCASSTTGTDNSPLHFGNGTRLTVT.

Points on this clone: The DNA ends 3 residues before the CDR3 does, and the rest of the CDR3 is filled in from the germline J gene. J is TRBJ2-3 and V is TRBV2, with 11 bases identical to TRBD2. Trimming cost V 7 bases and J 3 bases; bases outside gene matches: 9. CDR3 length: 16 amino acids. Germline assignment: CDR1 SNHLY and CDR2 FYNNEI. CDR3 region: CASISGRARETDTQYF. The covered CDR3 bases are TGTGCCAGCATTAGCGGGAGGGCCAGGGAAACAGATACG.

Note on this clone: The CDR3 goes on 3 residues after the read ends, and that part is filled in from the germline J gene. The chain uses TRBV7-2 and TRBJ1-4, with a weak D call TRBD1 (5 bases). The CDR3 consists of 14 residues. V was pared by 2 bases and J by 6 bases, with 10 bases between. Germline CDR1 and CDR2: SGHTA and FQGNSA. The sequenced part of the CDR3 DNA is TGTGCCAGCAGCTTATCCCGAGGGGATGAAAAA. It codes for CASSLSRGDEK. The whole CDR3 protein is CASSLSRGDEKLFF.

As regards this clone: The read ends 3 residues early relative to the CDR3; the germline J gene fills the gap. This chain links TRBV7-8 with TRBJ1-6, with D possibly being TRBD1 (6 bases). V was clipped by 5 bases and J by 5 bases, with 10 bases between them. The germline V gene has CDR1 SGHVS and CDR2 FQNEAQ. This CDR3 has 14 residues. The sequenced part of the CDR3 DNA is TGTGCCAGCAGCCTCGGACAGAATAATTCACCC. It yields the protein CASSLGQNNSP. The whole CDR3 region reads CASSLGQNNSPLHF.

The CDR3 is CASSLELNTGELFF. The sequenced part of the CDR3 DNA is TGTGCCAGCAGCTTAGAACTGAACACCGGGGAG. The chain employs TRBV7-9 and TRBJ2-2; D call uncertain. The sequence runs out 3 residues before the end of the CDR3; the remainder is reconstructed from the germline J gene. There are 14 residues in the CDR3. Trimming took off 1 base at V and 1 base at J, with 4 bases between the two ends. Germline V gene lookup returns CDR1 SEHNR and CDR2 FQNEAQ (reference sequence).

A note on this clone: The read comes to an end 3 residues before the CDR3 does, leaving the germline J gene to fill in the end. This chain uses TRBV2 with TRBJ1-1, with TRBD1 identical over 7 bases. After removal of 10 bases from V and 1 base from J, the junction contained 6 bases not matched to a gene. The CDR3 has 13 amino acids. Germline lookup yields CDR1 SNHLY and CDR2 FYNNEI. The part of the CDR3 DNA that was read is TGTGCCACCCGACAGGGATGGAACACTGAA. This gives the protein CATRQGWNTE. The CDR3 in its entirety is CATRQGWNTEAFF.

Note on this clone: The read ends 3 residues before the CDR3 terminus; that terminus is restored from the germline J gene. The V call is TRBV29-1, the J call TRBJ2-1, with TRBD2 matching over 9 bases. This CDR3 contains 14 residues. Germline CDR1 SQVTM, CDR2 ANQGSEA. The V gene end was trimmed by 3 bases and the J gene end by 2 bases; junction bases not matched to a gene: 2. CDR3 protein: CSVEGLAAYNEQFF. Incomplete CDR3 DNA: TGCAGCGTTGAGGGACTAGCAGCCTACAATGAG.

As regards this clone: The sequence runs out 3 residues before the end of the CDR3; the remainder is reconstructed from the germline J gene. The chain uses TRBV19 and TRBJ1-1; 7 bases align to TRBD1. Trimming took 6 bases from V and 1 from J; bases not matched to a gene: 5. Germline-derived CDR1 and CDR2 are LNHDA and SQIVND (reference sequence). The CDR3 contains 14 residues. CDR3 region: CASRLTGRNTEAFF. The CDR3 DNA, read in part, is TGTGCCAGTAGGTTGACAGGGAGGAACACTGAA.

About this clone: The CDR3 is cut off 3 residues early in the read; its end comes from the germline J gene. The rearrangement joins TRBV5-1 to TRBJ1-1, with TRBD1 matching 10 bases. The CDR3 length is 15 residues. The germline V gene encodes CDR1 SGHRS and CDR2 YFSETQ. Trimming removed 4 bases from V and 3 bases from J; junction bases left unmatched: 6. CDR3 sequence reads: CASSPQGQGHTEAFF. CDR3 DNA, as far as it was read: TGCGCCAGCAGCCCGCAGGGACAGGGGCACACTGAA.

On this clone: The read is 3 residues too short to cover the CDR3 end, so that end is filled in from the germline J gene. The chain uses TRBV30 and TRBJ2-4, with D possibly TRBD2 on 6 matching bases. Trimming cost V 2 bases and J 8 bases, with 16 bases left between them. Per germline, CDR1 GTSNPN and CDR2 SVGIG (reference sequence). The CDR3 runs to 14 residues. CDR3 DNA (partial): TGTGCCTGGAGTCCCCCTATCGGGGGTCACATT. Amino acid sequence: CAWSPPIGGHI. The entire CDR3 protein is CAWSPPIGGHIQYF. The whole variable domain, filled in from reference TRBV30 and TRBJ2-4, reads SQTIHQWPATLVQPVGSPLSLECTVEGTSNPNLYWYRQAAGRGLQLLFYSVGIGQISSEVPQNLSASRPQDRQFILSSKKLLLSDSGFYLCAWSPPIGGHIQYFGAGTRLSVL.

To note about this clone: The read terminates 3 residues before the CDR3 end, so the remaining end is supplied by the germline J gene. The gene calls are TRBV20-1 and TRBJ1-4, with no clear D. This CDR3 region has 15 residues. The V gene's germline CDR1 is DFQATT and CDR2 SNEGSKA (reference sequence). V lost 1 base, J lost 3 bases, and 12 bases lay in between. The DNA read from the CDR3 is TGCAGTGCTAGAGCAACACCTGAAGCTAATGAAAAA. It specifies CSARATPEANEK. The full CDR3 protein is CSARATPEANEKLFF.

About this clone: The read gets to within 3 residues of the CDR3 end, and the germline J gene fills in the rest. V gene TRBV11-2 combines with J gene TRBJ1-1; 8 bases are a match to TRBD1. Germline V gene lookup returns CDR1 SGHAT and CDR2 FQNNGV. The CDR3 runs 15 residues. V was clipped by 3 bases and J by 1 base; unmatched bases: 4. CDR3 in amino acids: CASSLDRVGNTEAFF. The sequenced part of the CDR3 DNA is TGTGCCAGCAGCTTGGACAGGGTGGGGAACACTGAA. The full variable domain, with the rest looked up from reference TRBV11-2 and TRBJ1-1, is EAGVAQSPRYKIIEKRQSVAFWCNPISGHATLYWYQQILGQGPKLLIQFQNNGVVDDSQLPKDRFSAERLKGVDSTLKIQPAKLEDSAVYLCASSLDRVGNTEAFFGQGTRLTVV.

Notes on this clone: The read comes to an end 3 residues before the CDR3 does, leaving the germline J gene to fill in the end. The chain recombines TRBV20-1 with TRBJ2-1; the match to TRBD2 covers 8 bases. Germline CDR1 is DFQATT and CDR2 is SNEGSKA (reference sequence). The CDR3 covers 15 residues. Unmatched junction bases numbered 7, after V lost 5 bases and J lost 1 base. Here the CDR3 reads CSAGGSGNSYNEQFF. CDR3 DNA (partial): TGCAGTGCTGGGGGTAGCGGGAATTCCTACAATGAG.

CDR3 DNA (partial): TGCGCCAGCAGCTTGGTTCAGGGTACACACTATGGC. Encoded protein: CASSLVQGTHYG. The CDR3 in its entirety is CASSLVQGTHYGYTF. The genes are TRBV5-1 and TRBJ1-2; D possibly corresponds to TRBD1 (5 bases). The DNA ends 3 residues before the CDR3 does, and the rest of the CDR3 is filled in from the germline J gene. The V gene lost 0 bases and the J gene lost 3 bases, with 12 bases spanning the gap. This CDR3 spans 15 amino acids. CDR1 is SGHRS and CDR2 is YFSETQ in the germline V gene.

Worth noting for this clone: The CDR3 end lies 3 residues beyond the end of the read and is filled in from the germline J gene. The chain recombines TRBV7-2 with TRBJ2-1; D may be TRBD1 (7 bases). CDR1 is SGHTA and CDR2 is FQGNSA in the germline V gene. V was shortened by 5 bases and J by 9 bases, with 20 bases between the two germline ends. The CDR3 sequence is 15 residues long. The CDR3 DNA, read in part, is TGTGCCAGCAGCCCAGGTGGAGGGGGCTTTGGTGAG. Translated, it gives CASSPGGGGFGE. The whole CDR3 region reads CASSPGGGGFGEQFF.

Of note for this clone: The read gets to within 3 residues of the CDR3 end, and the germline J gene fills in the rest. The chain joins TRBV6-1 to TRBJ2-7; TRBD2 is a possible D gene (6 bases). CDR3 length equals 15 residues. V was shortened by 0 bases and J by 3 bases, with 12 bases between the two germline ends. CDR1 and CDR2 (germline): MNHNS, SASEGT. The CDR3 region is CASSEALRGFYEQYF. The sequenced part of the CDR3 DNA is TGTGCCAGCAGTGAAGCGCTTCGGGGGTTCTACGAG.